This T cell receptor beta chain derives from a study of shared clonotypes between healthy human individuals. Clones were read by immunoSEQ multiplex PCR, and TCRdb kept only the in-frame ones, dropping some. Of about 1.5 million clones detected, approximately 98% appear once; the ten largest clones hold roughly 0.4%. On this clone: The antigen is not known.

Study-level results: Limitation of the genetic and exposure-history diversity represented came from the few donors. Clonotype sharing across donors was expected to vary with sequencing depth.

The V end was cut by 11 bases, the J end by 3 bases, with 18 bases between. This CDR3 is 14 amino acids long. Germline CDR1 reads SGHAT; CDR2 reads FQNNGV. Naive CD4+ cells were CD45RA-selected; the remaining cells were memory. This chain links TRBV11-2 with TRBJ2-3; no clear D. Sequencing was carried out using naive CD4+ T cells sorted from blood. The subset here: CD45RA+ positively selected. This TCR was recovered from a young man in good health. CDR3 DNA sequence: TGTGCCGCTTCATCCCGGAGCCCGACAGATACGCAGTATTTT. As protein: CAASSRSPTDTQYF.